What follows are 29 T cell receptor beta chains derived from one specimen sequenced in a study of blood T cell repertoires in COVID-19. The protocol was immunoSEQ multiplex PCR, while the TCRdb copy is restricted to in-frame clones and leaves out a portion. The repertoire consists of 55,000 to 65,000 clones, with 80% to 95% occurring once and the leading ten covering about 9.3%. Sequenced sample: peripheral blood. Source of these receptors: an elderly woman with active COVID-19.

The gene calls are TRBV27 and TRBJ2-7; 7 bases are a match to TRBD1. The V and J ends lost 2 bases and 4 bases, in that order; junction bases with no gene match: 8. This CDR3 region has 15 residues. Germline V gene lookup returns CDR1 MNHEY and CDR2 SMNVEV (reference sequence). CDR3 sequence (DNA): TGTGCCAGCAGTTTAGAATGGACAGGACAATACGAGCAGTACTTC. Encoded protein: CASSLEWTGQYEQYF.

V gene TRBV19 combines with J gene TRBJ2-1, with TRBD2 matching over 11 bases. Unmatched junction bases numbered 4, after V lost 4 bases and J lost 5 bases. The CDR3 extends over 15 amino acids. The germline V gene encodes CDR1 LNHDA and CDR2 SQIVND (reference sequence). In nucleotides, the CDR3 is TGTGCCAGTAGTACCCGACTAGCGGGGAACAATGAGCAGTTCTTC. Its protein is CASSTRLAGNNEQFF.

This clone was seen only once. CDR3 coding DNA: TGTGCCAGCAGTTTGGGTTTGAGTGGGAGCTCCTATAATTCACCCCTCCACTTT. Amino acid sequence: CASSLGLSGSSYNSPLHF. The J gene is TRBJ1-6, the V gene TRBV28; D gene unclear. The V end was cut by 3 bases, the J end by 0 bases, with 15 bases between. The CDR3 runs to 18 residues. The V gene's germline CDR1 is MDHEN and CDR2 SYDVKM.

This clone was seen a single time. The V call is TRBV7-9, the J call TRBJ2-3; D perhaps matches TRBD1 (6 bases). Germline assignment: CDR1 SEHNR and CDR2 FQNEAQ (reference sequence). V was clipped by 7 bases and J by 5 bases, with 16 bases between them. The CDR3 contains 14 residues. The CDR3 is CASIRSGVGDTQYF. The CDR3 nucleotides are TGTGCCAGCATCCGATCAGGGGTGGGAGATACGCAGTATTTT.

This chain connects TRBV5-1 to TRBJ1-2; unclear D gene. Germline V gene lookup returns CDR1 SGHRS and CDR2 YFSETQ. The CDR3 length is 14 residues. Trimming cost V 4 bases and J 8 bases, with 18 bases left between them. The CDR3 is CASSRRSGGDGYTF. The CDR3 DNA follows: TGCGCCAGCAGCCGAAGGTCAGGAGGAGACGGCTACACCTTC.

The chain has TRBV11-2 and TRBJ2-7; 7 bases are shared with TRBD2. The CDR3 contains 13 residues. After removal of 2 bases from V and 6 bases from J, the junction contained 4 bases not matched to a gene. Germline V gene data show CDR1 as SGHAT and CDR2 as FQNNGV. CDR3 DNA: TGTGCCAGCAGCTTAATGGGGAGGGCCGAGCAGTACTTC. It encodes CASSLMGRAEQYF.

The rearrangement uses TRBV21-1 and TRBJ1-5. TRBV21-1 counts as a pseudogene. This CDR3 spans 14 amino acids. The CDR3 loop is CASSKVQYGQPQHF. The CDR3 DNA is TGTGCCAGCAGCAAAGTTCAATACGGTCAGCCCCAGCATTTT.

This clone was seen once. The CDR3 spells CASSPTWGVRQPQHF. CDR3 DNA sequence: TGTGCCAGCAGCCCCACTTGGGGGGTCCGTCAGCCCCAGCATTTT. This chain joins TRBV3-1 (or the pseudogene TRBV3-2) and TRBJ1-5; D is possibly TRBD1 (5 bases). Germline V gene sequence: CDR1 LGHDT, CDR2 YNNKEL (reference sequence). The CDR3 loop spans 15 amino acids. V lost 4 bases to trimming and J lost 6 bases, with 16 bases between them.

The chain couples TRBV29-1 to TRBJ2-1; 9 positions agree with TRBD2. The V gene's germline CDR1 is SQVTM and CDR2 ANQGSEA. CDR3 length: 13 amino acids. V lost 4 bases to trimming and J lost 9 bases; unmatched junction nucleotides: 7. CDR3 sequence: CSVGAGGLGEQFF. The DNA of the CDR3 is TGCAGCGTTGGAGCGGGGGGTTTGGGTGAGCAGTTCTTC.

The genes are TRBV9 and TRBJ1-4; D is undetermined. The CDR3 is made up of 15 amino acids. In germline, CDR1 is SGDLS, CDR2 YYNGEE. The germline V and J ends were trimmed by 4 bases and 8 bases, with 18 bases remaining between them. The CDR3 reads CASSPGPPPGEKLFF. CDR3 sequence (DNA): TGTGCCAGCAGCCCCGGACCTCCGCCGGGGGAAAAACTGTTTTTT. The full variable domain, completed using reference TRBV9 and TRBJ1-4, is DSGVTQTPKHLITATGQRVTLRCSPRSGDLSVYWYQQSLDQGLQFLIQYYNGEERAKGNILERFSAQQFPDLHSELNLSSLELGDSALYFCASSPGPPPGEKLFFGSGTQLSVL.

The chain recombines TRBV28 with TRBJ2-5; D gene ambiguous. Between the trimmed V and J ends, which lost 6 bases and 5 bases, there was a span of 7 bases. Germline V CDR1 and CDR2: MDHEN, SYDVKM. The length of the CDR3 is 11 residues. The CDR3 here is CASRLQETQYF. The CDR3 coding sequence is TGTGCCAGCAGGTTACAGGAGACCCAGTACTTC.

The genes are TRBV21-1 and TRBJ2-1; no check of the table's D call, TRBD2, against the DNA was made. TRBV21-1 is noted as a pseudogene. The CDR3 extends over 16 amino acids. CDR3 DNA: TGTGCCAGCAGCAGACGACTAGCGGGCCCCTACAATGAGCAGTTCTTC. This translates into CASSRRLAGPYNEQFF.

This CDR3 reads CSVDAASGGELFF. The CDR3 coding sequence is TGCAGCGTTGATGCGGCCAGTGGCGGGGAGCTGTTTTTT. J is TRBJ2-2 and V is TRBV29-1, with D uncertain. The CDR3 consists of 13 residues. Germline V lookup: CDR1 SQVTM, CDR2 ANQGSEA. V was trimmed by 3 bases and J by 7 bases, leaving 12 bases between them.

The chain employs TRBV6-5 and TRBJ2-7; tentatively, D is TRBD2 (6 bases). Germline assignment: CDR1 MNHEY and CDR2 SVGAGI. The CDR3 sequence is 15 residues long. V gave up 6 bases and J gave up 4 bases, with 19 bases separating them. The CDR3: CASSPSQGLIYEQYV. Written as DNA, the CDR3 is TGTGCCAGCAGCCCCTCCCAGGGACTCATTTACGAGCAGTACGTC.

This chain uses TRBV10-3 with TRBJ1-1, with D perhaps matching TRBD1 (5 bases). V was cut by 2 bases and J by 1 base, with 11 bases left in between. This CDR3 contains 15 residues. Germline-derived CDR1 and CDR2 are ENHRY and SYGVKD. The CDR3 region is CAISEGQGANTEAFF. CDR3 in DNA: TGTGCCATCAGTGAGGGGCAGGGTGCGAACACTGAAGCTTTCTTT.

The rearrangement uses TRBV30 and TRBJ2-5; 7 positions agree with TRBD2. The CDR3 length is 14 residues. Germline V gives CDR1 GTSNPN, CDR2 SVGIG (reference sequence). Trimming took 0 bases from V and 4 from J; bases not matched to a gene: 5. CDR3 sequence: CAWSVTGGAETQYF. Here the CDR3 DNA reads TGTGCCTGGAGTGTTACGGGAGGAGCAGAGACCCAGTACTTC.

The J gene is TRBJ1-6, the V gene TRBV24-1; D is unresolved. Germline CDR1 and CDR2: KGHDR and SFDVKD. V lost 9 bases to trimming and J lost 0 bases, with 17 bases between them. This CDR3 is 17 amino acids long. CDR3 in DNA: TGTGCCACCTCAACTAGACGGTTAGGCTCCTATAATTCACCCCTCCACTTT. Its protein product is CATSTRRLGSYNSPLHF.

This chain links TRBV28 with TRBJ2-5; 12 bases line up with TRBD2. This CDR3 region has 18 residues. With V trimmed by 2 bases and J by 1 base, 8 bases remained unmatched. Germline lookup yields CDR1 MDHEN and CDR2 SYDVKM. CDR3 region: CASSLREVTSGSQETQYF. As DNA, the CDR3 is TGTGCCAGCAGTTTAAGGGAAGTGACTAGCGGGAGCCAAGAGACCCAGTACTTC.

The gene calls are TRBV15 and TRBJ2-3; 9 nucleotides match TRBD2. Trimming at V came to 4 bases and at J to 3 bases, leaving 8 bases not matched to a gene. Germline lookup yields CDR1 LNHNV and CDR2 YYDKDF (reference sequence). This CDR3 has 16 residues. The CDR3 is CATSTLAGVGTDTQYF. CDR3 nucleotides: TGTGCCACCAGCACATTAGCGGGAGTTGGGACAGATACGCAGTATTTT.

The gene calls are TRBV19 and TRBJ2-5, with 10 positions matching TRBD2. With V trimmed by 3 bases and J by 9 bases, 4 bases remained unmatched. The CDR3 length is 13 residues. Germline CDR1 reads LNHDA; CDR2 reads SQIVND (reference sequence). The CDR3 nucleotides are TGTGCCAGTAGTATTTGGCTAGCGGGGGCCCAGTACTTC. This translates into CASSIWLAGAQYF.

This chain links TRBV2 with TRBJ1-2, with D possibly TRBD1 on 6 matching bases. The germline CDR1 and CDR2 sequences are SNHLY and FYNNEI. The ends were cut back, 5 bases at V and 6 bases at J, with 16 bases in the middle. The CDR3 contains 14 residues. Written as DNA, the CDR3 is TGTGCCAGCAGTCTAGCTGGACAGTTGAATGGCTACACCTTC. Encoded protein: CASSLAGQLNGYTF.

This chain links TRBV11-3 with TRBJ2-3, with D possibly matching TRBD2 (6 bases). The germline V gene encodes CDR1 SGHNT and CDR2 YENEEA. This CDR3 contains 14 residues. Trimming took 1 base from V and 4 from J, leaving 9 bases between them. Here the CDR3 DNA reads TGTGCCAGCAGCTTAGGAGGAGGGCCAGATACGCAGTATTTT. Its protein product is CASSLGGGPDTQYF.

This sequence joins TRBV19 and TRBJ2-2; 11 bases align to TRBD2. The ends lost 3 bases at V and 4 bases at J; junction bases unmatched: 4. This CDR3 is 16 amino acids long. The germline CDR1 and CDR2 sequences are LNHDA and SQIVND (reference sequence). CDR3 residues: CASSMTSGALTGELFF. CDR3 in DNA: TGTGCCAGTAGTATGACTAGCGGGGCCCTCACCGGGGAGCTGTTTTTT.

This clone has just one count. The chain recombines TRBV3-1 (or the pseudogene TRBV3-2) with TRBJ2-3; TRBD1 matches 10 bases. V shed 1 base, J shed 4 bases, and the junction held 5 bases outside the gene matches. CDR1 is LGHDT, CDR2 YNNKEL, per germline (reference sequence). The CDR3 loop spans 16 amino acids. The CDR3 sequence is CASSQGGTGVSDTQYF. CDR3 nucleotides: TGTGCCAGCAGCCAAGGAGGGACAGGGGTCTCAGATACGCAGTATTTT.

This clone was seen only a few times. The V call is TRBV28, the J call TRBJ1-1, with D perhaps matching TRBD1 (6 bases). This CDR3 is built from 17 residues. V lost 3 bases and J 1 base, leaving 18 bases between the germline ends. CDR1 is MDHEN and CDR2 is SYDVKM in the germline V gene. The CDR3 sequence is CASSLMGHGMGNTEAFF. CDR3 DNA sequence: TGTGCCAGCAGTTTGATGGGACACGGGATGGGGAACACTGAAGCTTTCTTT.

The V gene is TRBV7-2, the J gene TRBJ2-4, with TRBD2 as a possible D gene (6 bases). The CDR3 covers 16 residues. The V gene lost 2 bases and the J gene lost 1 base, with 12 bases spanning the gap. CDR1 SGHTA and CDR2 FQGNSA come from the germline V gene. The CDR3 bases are TGTGCCAGCAGCTTATTGCGGGGATACGCCAAAAACATTCAGTACTTC. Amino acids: CASSLLRGYAKNIQYF.

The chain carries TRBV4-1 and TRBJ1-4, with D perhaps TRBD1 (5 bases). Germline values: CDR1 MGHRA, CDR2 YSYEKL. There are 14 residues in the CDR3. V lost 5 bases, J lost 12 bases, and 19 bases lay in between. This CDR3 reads CASSTGDFLEELFF. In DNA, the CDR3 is TGCGCCAGCAGCACAGGAGACTTTTTAGAAGAACTGTTTTTT.

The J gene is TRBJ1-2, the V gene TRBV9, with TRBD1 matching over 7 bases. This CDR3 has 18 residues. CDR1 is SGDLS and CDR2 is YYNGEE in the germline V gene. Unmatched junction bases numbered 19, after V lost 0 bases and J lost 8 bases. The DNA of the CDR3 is TGTGCCAGCAGCGTAGACACAGGGGATAGGAGGTCGACATCGGGCTACACCTTC. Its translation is CASSVDTGDRRSTSGYTF.

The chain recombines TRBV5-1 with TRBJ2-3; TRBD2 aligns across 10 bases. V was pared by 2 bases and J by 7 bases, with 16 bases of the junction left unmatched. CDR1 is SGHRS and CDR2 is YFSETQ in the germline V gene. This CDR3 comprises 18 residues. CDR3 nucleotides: TGCGCCAGCAGCTTATTGGCGTCCGGGACTAGCGTCGCAAATACGCAGTATTTT. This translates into CASSLLASGTSVANTQYF.